Presented here are 22 T cell receptor beta chains from one specimen sequenced in a study of cytomegalovirus exposure and HLA in healthy donors. It was with 60 Vbeta and 13 Jbeta primers that the PCR ran. Using immunoSEQ multiplex PCR, the repertoire was profiled, and TCRdb retains in-frame clones only, with some absent. This table holds 120,000 or so clones, roughly a sixth found once. Sequenced input: PBMCs. The origin of the receptors is a female donor in good health and CMV-seropositive.

This sequence joins TRBV30 and TRBJ2-1; 13 positions agree with TRBD2. The CDR3 runs to 14 residues. Germline values: CDR1 GTSNPN, CDR2 SVGIG (reference sequence). With 4 bases clipped from V and 7 bases from J, the junction kept 4 bases outside the gene matches. This CDR3 is CAWKLGLAGNEQFF. The CDR3 DNA sequence: TGTGCCTGGAAATTGGGACTAGCGGGGAATGAGCAGTTCTTC.

The chain couples TRBV29-1 to TRBJ2-1; possibly TRBD2 for D (6 bases). Trimming removed 7 bases at V and 9 bases at J, with 22 bases between. The germline CDR1 and CDR2 sequences are SQVTM and ANQGSEA. CDR3 length equals 14 residues. CDR3 loop: CSADRDSGGSEQFF. CDR3 in DNA: TGCAGCGCGGACCGGGACTCCGGAGGTAGTGAGCAGTTCTTC.

V usage is TRBV19 and J usage is TRBJ1-6; TRBD1 might be the D (5 bases). Germline values: CDR1 LNHDA, CDR2 SQIVND (reference sequence). Trimming stripped 6 bases from V and 6 bases from J, with 15 bases between. This CDR3 is 15 amino acids long. The CDR3 bases are TGTGCCAGTAGGGGTCCGCAGGGAGGTAATTCACCCCTCCACTTT. Protein: CASRGPQGGNSPLHF. Full variable domain (outside the CDR3, taken from reference TRBV19 and TRBJ1-6): DGGITQSPKYLFRKEGQNVTLSCEQNLNHDAMYWYRQDPGQGLRLIYYSQIVNDFQKGDIAEGYSVSREKKESFPLTVTSAQKNPTAFYLCASRGPQGGNSPLHFGNGTRLTVT.

Only a few counts were recorded for this clone. The rearrangement joins TRBV27 to TRBJ2-1; the match to TRBD2 covers 11 bases. The CDR3 consists of 16 residues. The germline CDR1 and CDR2 sequences are MNHEY and SMNVEV (reference sequence). Trimming removed 6 bases from V and 7 bases from J; junction bases left unmatched: 11. CDR3 loop: CASRNLGTSGWNEQFF. In DNA form, the CDR3 reads TGTGCCAGCAGGAACCTCGGGACTAGCGGATGGAATGAGCAGTTCTTC.

The J gene is TRBJ2-1, the V gene TRBV5-1; D is unresolved. Trimming took off 2 bases at V and 3 bases at J, with 18 bases between the two ends. This CDR3 is 17 amino acids long. Germline V gene lookup returns CDR1 SGHRS and CDR2 YFSETQ. The CDR3 loop is CASSFEVDSTGYNEQFF. In nucleotides, the CDR3 is TGCGCCAGCAGCTTTGAAGTAGATTCGACGGGCTACAATGAGCAGTTCTTC.

There are a few counts of this clone. The chain employs TRBV11-2 and TRBJ2-5, with D possibly TRBD2 on 5 matching bases. CDR3 length: 15 residues. V shed 8 bases and J shed 5 bases, with 21 bases lying between them. Germline values: CDR1 SGHAT, CDR2 FQNNGV. The CDR3 bases are TGTGCCAGCTCGTCCCGGGGTGTATACTCGGAGACCCAGTACTTC. Translation: CASSSRGVYSETQYF.

This clone was counted only a few times. The chain couples TRBV7-2 to TRBJ1-3, with D possibly being TRBD1 (6 bases). This CDR3 is built from 15 residues. Trimming removed 1 base at V and 3 bases at J, with 10 bases between. Per germline, CDR1 SGHTA and CDR2 FQGNSA. In nucleotides, the CDR3 is TGTGCCAGCAGCTTAGAGGCAGGGGTTGGAAACACCATATATTTT. Translating it yields CASSLEAGVGNTIYF.

The chain links TRBV9 to TRBJ2-5; tentatively, D is TRBD2 (5 bases). V was pared by 2 bases and J by 4 bases, with 12 bases between. The CDR3 sequence is 14 residues long. From germline, CDR1 is SGDLS and CDR2 YYNGEE. The CDR3 loop reads CASSVSEGRETQYF. The CDR3 bases are TGTGCCAGCAGCGTCAGTGAGGGCAGAGAGACCCAGTACTTC.

The rearrangement links TRBV5-6 to TRBJ2-6; no clear D. Trimming took off 0 bases at V and 2 bases at J, with 3 bases between the two ends. Germline loops: CDR1 SGHDT, CDR2 YYEEEE. The CDR3 sequence is 14 residues long. The CDR3 reads CASSLATGANVLTF. Here the CDR3 DNA reads TGTGCCAGCAGCTTGGCCACTGGGGCCAACGTCCTGACTTTC.

The genes are TRBV27 and TRBJ2-7, with 8 positions matching TRBD1. Germline trimming cut 10 bases from V and 12 bases from J; bases unmatched to any gene: 5. CDR1 is MNHEY, CDR2 SMNVEV, per germline (reference sequence). There are 9 residues in the CDR3. This CDR3 reads CATPGTGYF. CDR3 DNA: TGTGCCACCCCCGGGACAGGGTACTTC.

This clone was detected a few times. The J gene is TRBJ2-5, the V gene TRBV5-6; D possibly corresponds to TRBD2 (6 bases). CDR1 and CDR2 from the germline V gene are SGHDT and YYEEEE. V was pared by 7 bases and J by 8 bases, with 15 bases between. The CDR3 covers 12 residues. The CDR3 region is CASRRRDHTQYF. CDR3 DNA sequence: TGTGCCAGCCGCAGGAGGGATCATACCCAGTACTTC.

V gene TRBV28 combines with J gene TRBJ2-2, with 10 bases matching TRBD2. Trimming removed 8 bases from V and 3 bases from J; junction bases left unmatched: 9. In germline, CDR1 is MDHEN, CDR2 SYDVKM. This CDR3 has 16 amino acids. This chain's CDR3 is CASASGSGGDTGELFF. CDR3 DNA: TGTGCCAGCGCTAGCGGGAGTGGCGGGGACACCGGGGAGCTGTTTTTT.

This clone showed up just a few times. The chain uses TRBV6-6 and TRBJ2-7; D remains ambiguous. This CDR3 contains 14 residues. V lost 2 bases and J lost 3, with 11 bases in between. Germline CDR1 MNHNY, CDR2 SVGAGI (reference sequence). The CDR3 nucleotides read TGTGCCAGCAGTTACGCAGACACAGACTACGAGCAGTACTTC. It specifies CASSYADTDYEQYF.

J is TRBJ2-5 and V is TRBV5-1; 10 bases match TRBD1. This CDR3 has 17 residues. Trimming at V came to 5 bases and at J to 0 bases, leaving 10 bases not matched to a gene. From germline, CDR1 is SGHRS and CDR2 YFSETQ. CDR3 sequence (DNA): TGCGCCAGCAGGCAGAACCCGGGACAGGGGTACCAAGAGACCCAGTACTTC. Translating it yields CASRQNPGQGYQETQYF.

This clone was observed a handful of times. This chain uses TRBV19 with TRBJ2-5, with D perhaps TRBD2 (5 bases). CDR1 is LNHDA, CDR2 SQIVND, per germline (reference sequence). The CDR3 totals 16 residues. Trimming took 3 bases from V and 0 from J, leaving 14 bases between them. The CDR3 nucleotides are TGTGCCAGTAGTATCTCACGGGGATTGTACCAAGAGACCCAGTACTTC. It translates to CASSISRGLYQETQYF.

The V call is TRBV6-6, the J call TRBJ1-5, with 8 bases aligning to TRBD1. Losses at the gene ends were 10 bases for V and 5 bases for J; bases not matched to a gene: 4. The CDR3 spans 12 residues. Per germline, CDR1 MNHNY and CDR2 SVGAGI (reference sequence). CDR3 DNA sequence: TGTGCCACCCAGGGGGCGTATCAGCCCCAGCATTTT. Translating gives CATQGAYQPQHF.

This clone was seen only a few times. In DNA form, the CDR3 reads TGTGCCAGCAGCCAAGAAGTTCGGACTAGCGGGATAAAGGATACGCAGTATTTT. Its protein is CASSQEVRTSGIKDTQYF. This chain connects TRBV4-2 to TRBJ2-3; 12 bases are a match to TRBD2. CDR1 and CDR2 (germline): LGHNA, YNFKEQ. The V segment lost 0 bases and the J segment 6 bases; nucleotides outside the gene matches: 10. CDR3 length equals 18 residues.

The V call is TRBV29-1, the J call TRBJ2-5; 8 bases are shared with TRBD2. CDR3 length equals 12 residues. The V segment lost 7 bases and the J segment 5 bases; nucleotides outside the gene matches: 6. In germline, CDR1 is SQVTM, CDR2 ANQGSEA. For the CDR3, the DNA is TGCAGCGCCGGGGGGGATGGGGAGACCCAGTACTTC. Translating it yields CSAGGDGETQYF.

The sample holds a few counts of this clone. This sequence joins TRBV10-2 and TRBJ2-1, with TRBD2 matching over 9 bases. This CDR3 comprises 14 residues. Looked up from germline, CDR1 is WSHSY and CDR2 is SAAADI. V shed 6 bases and J 7 bases; nucleotides not matched to a gene: 7. CDR3 region: CASRGSGSRNEQFF. The CDR3 region has the DNA TGCGCCAGCAGGGGTAGCGGGAGCAGAAATGAGCAGTTCTTC.

CDR3 nucleotides: TGTGCCAGTGGTCGGGGTCTTTTCTTAAGTAGCAATCAGCCCCAGCATTTT. Translation gives CASGRGLFLSSNQPQHF. The J gene is TRBJ1-5, the V gene TRBV19; D not resolved. Germline CDR1 is LNHDA and CDR2 is SQIVND (reference sequence). The CDR3 loop spans 17 amino acids. With 8 bases removed from V and 0 bases from J, the gap between germline ends came to 20 bases. Full variable domain (outside the CDR3, taken from reference TRBV19 and TRBJ1-5): DGGITQSPKYLFRKEGQNVTLSCEQNLNHDAMYWYRQDPGQGLRLIYYSQIVNDFQKGDIAEGYSVSREKKESFPLTVTSAQKNPTAFYLCASGRGLFLSSNQPQHFGDGTRLSIL.

This sequence joins TRBV28 and TRBJ2-3, with D possibly being TRBD2 (5 bases). V lost 3 bases and J 4 bases, leaving 17 bases between the germline ends. Germline lookup yields CDR1 MDHEN and CDR2 SYDVKM. The CDR3 has 16 amino acids. The CDR3 reads CASSLLWVGNADTQYF. The CDR3 bases are TGTGCCAGCAGTTTGTTGTGGGTCGGGAACGCAGATACGCAGTATTTT. Complete variable domain (other parts from reference TRBV28 and TRBJ2-3): DVKVTQSSRYLVKRTGEKVFLECVQDMDHENMFWYRQDPGLGLRLIYFSYDVKMKEKGDIPEGYSVSREKKERFSLILESASTNQTSMYLCASSLLWVGNADTQYFGPGTRLTVL.

This clone has just a few counts. The chain joins TRBV10-3 to TRBJ2-3, with TRBD2 matching 9 bases. Germline V gene lookup returns CDR1 ENHRY and CDR2 SYGVKD. With 4 bases clipped from V and 4 bases from J, the junction kept 6 bases outside the gene matches. The CDR3 is 15 residues long. This CDR3 is CAISGIAGASDTQYF. As DNA, the CDR3 is TGTGCCATCAGTGGAATAGCGGGGGCTTCAGATACGCAGTATTTT.